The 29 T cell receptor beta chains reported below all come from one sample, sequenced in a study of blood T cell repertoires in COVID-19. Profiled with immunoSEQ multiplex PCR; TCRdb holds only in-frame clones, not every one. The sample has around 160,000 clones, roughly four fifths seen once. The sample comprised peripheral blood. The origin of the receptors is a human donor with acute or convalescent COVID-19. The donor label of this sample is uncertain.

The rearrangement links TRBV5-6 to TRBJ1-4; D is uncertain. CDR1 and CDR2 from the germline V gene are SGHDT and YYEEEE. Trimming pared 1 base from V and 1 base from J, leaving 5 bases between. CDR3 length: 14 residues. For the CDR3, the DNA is TGTGCCAGCAGCTTGTCGGGAACTAATGAAAAACTGTTTTTT. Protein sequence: CASSLSGTNEKLFF.

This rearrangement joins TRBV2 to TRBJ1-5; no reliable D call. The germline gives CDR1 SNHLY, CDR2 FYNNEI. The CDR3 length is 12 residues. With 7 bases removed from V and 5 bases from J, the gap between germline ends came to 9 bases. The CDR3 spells CASKKPDQPQHF. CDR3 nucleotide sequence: TGTGCCAGCAAGAAGCCGGATCAGCCCCAGCATTTT.

CDR3 in DNA: TGCAGCGTTCTAAGGGGGCGCTATGGCTACACCTTC. This translates into CSVLRGRYGYTF. The gene calls are TRBV29-1 and TRBJ1-2, with 7 bases identical to TRBD1. CDR3 length: 12 amino acids. V lost 5 bases, J lost 4 bases, and 4 bases stayed unmatched. Germline V gene data show CDR1 as SQVTM and CDR2 as ANQGSEA.

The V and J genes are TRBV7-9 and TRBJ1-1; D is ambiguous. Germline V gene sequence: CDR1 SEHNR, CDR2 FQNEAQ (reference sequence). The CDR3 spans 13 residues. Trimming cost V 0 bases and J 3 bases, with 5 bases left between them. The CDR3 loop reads CASSLAGYTEAFF. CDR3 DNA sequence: TGTGCCAGCAGCTTAGCCGGTTACACTGAAGCTTTCTTT.

Written as DNA, the CDR3 is TGTGCCAGCAGTCGACAGGGAGGATCGACCTATGGCTACACCTTC. Protein product: CASSRQGGSTYGYTF. The chain couples TRBV6-2 or TRBV6-3 to TRBJ1-2; 7 bases align to TRBD1. Unmatched junction bases numbered 10, after V lost 5 bases and J lost 4 bases. The CDR3 covers 15 residues. The germline V gene encodes CDR1 MNHEY and CDR2 SVGEGT.

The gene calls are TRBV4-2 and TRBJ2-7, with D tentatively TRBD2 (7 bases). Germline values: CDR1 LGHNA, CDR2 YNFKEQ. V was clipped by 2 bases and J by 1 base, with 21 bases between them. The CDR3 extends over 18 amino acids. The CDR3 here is CASSQSRGGGALSYEQYF. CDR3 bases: TGTGCCAGCAGCCAATCAAGGGGAGGGGGGGCCCTTTCCTACGAGCAGTACTTC.

CDR3 sequence: CASSYSKGRGNTIYF. The CDR3 DNA sequence: TGTGCCAGCAGTTACTCGAAAGGGAGAGGAAACACCATATATTTT. The chain joins TRBV6-5 to TRBJ1-3; D is unclear. Trimming took off 0 bases at V and 4 bases at J, with 10 bases between the two ends. Germline assignment: CDR1 MNHEY and CDR2 SVGAGI. CDR3 size: 15 residues.

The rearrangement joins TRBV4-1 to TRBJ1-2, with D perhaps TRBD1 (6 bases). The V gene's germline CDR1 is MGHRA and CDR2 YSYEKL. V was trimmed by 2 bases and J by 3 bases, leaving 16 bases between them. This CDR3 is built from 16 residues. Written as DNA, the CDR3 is TGCGCCAGCAGCCAAACTCCGGGACAAACGTACTATGGCTACACCTTC. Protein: CASSQTPGQTYYGYTF.

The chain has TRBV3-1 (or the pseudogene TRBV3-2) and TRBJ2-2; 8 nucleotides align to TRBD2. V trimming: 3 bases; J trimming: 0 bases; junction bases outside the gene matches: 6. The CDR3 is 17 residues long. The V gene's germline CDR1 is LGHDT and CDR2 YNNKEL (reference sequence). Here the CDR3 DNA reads TGTGCCAGCAGCCACCCGGGGGGGCCCGCGAACACCGGGGAGCTGTTTTTT. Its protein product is CASSHPGGPANTGELFF.

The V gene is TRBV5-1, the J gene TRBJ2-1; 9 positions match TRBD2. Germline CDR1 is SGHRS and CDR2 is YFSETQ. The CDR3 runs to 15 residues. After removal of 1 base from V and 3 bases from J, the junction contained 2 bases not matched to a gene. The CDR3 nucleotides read TGCGCCAGCAGCTTGCGAGCGGGGGGCTACAATGAGCAGTTCTTC. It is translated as CASSLRAGGYNEQFF. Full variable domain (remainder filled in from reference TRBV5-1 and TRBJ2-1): KAGVTQTPRYLIKTRGQQVTLSCSPISGHRSVSWYQQTPGQGLQFLFEYFSETQRNKGNFPGRFSGRQFSNSRSEMNVSTLELGDSALYLCASSLRAGGYNEQFFGPGTRLTVL.

The CDR3 reads CASSETGVRDTQYF. The DNA of the CDR3 is TGCGCCAGCAGTGAGACAGGGGTGCGAGATACGCAGTATTTT. The chain is built from TRBV10-1 and TRBJ2-3, with TRBD1 matching 7 bases. The CDR3 loop spans 14 amino acids. Trimming removed 2 bases from V and 5 bases from J; junction bases left unmatched: 4. Germline V gives CDR1 WNHNN, CDR2 SYGVQD (reference sequence).

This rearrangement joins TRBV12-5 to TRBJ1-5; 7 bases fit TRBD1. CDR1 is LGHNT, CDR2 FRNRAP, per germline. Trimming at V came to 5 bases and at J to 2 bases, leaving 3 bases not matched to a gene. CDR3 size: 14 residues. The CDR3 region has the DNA TGTGCTAGTGGTCCTGGGACAGGCAATCAGCCCCAGCATTTT. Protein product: CASGPGTGNQPQHF.

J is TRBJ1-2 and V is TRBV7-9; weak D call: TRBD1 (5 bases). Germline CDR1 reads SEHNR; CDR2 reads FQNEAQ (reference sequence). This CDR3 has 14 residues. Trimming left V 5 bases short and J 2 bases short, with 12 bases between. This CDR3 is CASSRTSRNYGYTF. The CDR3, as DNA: TGTGCCAGCAGCCGGACAAGTCGGAACTATGGCTACACCTTC.

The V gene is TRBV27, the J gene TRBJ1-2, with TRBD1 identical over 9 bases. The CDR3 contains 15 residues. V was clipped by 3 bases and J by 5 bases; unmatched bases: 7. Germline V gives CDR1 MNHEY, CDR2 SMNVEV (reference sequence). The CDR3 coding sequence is TGTGCCAGCAGTTTCAGGGGACAGGGAGGATATGGCTACACCTTC. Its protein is CASSFRGQGGYGYTF.

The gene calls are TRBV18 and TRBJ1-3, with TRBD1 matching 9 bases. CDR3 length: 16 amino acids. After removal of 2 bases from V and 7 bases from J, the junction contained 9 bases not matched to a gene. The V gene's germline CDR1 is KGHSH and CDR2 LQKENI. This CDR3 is CASSPTGTGHRNTIYF. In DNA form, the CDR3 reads TGTGCCAGCTCACCAACCGGGACAGGGCATAGGAACACCATATATTTT.

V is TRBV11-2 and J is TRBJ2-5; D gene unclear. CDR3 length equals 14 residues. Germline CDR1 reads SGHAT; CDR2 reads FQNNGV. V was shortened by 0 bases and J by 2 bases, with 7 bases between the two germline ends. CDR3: CASSLEPVQETQYF. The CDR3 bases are TGTGCCAGCAGCTTAGAACCGGTGCAAGAGACCCAGTACTTC.

The CDR3 bases are TGTGCCAGCAGGAGTACCGGGACAGTGCCGACCCAGTACTTC. Its translation: CASRSTGTVPTQYF. The chain combines TRBV11-2 with TRBJ2-5, with 7 bases matching TRBD1. V lost 6 bases to trimming and J lost 7 bases; unmatched junction nucleotides: 11. The CDR3 covers 14 residues. Germline CDR1 SGHAT, CDR2 FQNNGV. Full variable domain (remainder filled in from reference TRBV11-2 and TRBJ2-5): EAGVAQSPRYKIIEKRQSVAFWCNPISGHATLYWYQQILGQGPKLLIQFQNNGVVDDSQLPKDRFSAERLKGVDSTLKIQPAKLEDSAVYLCASRSTGTVPTQYFGPGTRLLVL.

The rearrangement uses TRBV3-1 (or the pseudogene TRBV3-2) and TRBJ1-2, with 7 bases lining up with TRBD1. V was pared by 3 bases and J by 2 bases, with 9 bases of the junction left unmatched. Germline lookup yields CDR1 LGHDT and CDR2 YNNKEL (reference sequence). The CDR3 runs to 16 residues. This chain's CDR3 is CASSHGTVNRNYGYTF. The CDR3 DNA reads TGTGCCAGCAGCCACGGGACAGTAAACCGGAACTATGGCTACACCTTC.

CDR3 protein: CASKLEGYYGYTF. In DNA form, the CDR3 reads TGTGCCAGCAAACTTGAGGGATACTATGGCTACACCTTC. The chain has TRBV2 and TRBJ1-2; D not resolved. The CDR3 length is 13 residues. V lost 7 bases and J lost 3, with 12 bases in between. Germline V CDR1 and CDR2: SNHLY, FYNNEI. Variable domain in full (rest from reference TRBV2 and TRBJ1-2): EPEVTQTPSHQVTQMGQEVILRCVPISNHLYFYWYRQILGQKVEFLVSFYNNEISEKSEIFDDQFSVERPDGSNFTLKIRSTKLEDSAMYFCASKLEGYYGYTFGSGTRLTVV.

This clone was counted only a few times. The CDR3 protein is CASSPRPGTGMNTEAFF. The CDR3 DNA follows: TGTGCCAGTAGTCCGCGTCCCGGGACAGGGATGAACACTGAAGCTTTCTTT. This chain connects TRBV19 to TRBJ1-1, with TRBD1 matching over 9 bases. Trimming cost V 5 bases and J 0 bases; bases outside gene matches: 10. Germline values: CDR1 LNHDA, CDR2 SQIVND (reference sequence). This CDR3 comprises 17 residues.

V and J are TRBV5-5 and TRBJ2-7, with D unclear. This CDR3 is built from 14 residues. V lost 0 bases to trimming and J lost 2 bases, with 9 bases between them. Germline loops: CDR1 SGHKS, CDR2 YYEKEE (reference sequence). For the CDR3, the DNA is TGTGCCAGCAGCTTGGATCAGGCTGCCTACGAGCAGTACTTC. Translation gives CASSLDQAAYEQYF.

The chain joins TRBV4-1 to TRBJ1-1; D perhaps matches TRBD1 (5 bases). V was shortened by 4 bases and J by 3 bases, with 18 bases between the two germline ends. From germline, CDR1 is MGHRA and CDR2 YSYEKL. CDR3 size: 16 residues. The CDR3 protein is CASSPGRGRGDTEAFF. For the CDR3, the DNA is TGCGCCAGCAGCCCAGGCCGGGGCCGGGGGGACACTGAAGCTTTCTTT.

Written as DNA, the CDR3 is TGTGCCAGCAGCTCTCAGGGGTTGGCGGATACGCAGTATTTT. Translating gives CASSSQGLADTQYF. The chain couples TRBV7-9 to TRBJ2-3, with a possible D match to TRBD1 (6 bases). Between the trimmed V and J ends, which lost 4 bases and 6 bases, there was a span of 14 bases. Germline lookup yields CDR1 SEHNR and CDR2 FQNEAQ (reference sequence). CDR3 length: 14 amino acids.

The CDR3 DNA follows: TGTGCCAGCAGCGCAGAGGGGGCGCGCAATCAGCCCCAGCATTTT. Protein: CASSAEGARNQPQHF. V is TRBV7-2 and J is TRBJ1-5; TRBD1 aligns across 7 bases. Germline CDR1 SGHTA, CDR2 FQGNSA. Trimming removed 5 bases from V and 2 bases from J; junction bases left unmatched: 6. The CDR3 runs 15 residues.

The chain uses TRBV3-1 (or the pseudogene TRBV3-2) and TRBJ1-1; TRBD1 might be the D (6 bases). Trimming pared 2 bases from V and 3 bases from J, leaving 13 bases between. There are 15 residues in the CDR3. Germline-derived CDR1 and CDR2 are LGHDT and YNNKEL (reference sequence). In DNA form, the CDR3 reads TGTGCCAGCAGCCAATGGGGGCAGGTGGACACTGAAGCTTTCTTT. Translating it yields CASSQWGQVDTEAFF.

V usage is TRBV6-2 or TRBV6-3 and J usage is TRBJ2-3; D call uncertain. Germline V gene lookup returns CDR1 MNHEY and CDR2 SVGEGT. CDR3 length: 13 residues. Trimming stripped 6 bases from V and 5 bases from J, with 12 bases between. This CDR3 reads CASSGAPGDTQYF. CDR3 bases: TGTGCCAGCAGCGGTGCCCCGGGAGATACGCAGTATTTT.

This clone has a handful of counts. This CDR3 reads CAWSFGAVGQPQHF. In DNA, the CDR3 is TGTGCCTGGAGTTTTGGAGCGGTAGGTCAGCCCCAGCATTTT. The chain uses TRBV30 and TRBJ1-5; D uncertain. Germline V gene lookup returns CDR1 GTSNPN and CDR2 SVGIG (reference sequence). The CDR3 covers 14 residues. Trimming pared 2 bases from V and 6 bases from J, leaving 14 bases between.

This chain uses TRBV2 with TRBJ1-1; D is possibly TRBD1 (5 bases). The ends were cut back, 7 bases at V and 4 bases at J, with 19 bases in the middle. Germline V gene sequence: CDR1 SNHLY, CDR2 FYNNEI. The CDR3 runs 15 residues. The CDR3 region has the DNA TGTGCCAGCAAGACGCAGGGTTCCGGTAGCACTGAAGCTTTCTTT. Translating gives CASKTQGSGSTEAFF. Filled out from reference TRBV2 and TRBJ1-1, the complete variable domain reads EPEVTQTPSHQVTQMGQEVILRCVPISNHLYFYWYRQILGQKVEFLVSFYNNEISEKSEIFDDQFSVERPDGSNFTLKIRSTKLEDSAMYFCASKTQGSGSTEAFFGQGTRLTVV.

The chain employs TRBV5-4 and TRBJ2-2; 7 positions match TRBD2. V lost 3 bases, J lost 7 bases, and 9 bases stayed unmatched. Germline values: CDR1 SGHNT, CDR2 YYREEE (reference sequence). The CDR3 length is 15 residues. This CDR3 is CASSSAGEVVGELFF. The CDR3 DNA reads TGTGCCAGCAGCTCTGCGGGGGAGGTTGTCGGGGAGCTGTTTTTT.